A selection of T cell receptor beta chains follows, all from one sample in a study of shared clonotypes between healthy human individuals. Sequencing used immunoSEQ multiplex PCR; TCRdb keeps in-frame clones, though not all of them. The sample includes 2 million to 2.5 million clones, about 93% of them seen just once. The sequenced material came from naive CD8+ T cells from PBMCs. The receptors come from a young man in good health. Some clones in this sample may be carry-over from other donors' samples. Both conserved end residues are part of each CDR3. D genes are given only for firm matches. Some rows mark clone size as missing; the rest say once, few, many or name a class of expanded clone.

15	-	TRBV9	TRBJ1-1	-	TGTGCCAGCAGCGTAGAGGGGGAGTGGGACACTGAAGCTTTCTTT	CASSVEGEWDTEAFF
18	TRBD2	TRBV27	TRBJ2-1	-	TGTGCCAGCAGTTACCGAACTAGCGGGAGGTCTTCCTACAATGAGCAGTTCTTC	CASSYRTSGRSSYNEQFF
17	-	TRBV19	TRBJ1-5	-	TGTGCCAGTACCTTCATGAGGGGCAGCTATAGCAATCAGCCCCAGCATTTT	CASTFMRGSYSNQPQHF
15	-	TRBV27	TRBJ1-4	-	TGTGCCAGCAGTTTATTTGGGGGTCTGAGAGAAAAACTGTTTTTT	CASSLFGGLREKLFF
18	-	TRBV28	TRBJ2-3	once	TGTGCCAGCAGTTCCTGGGACGGACGGGGGTTTTTGACAGATACGCAGTATTTT	CASSSWDGRGFLTDTQYF
14	-	TRBV27	TRBJ1-5	-	TGTGCCACCGGCGGGCCGTCGAGCAATCAGCCCCAGCATTTT	CATGGPSSNQPQHF
14	-	TRBV9	TRBJ2-1	-	TGTGCCAGCAGCGTAAGAGGGCTAAACAATGAGCAGTTCTTC	CASSVRGLNNEQFF
13	-	TRBV27	TRBJ2-1	-	TGTGCCAGCAGTTCTTCAGCGTACAATGAGCAGTTCTTC	CASSSSAYNEQFF
12	-	TRBV30	TRBJ1-1	-	TGTGCCTGGAGTGAGGAGTGGACTGAAGCTTTCTTT	CAWSEEWTEAFF
15	TRBD1	TRBV6-1	TRBJ2-7	once	TGTGCCAGCAGACCCGTGAGGGGGCTAAACTACGAGCAGTACTTC	CASRPVRGLNYEQYF
16	-	TRBV7-2	TRBJ2-5	-	TGTGCCAGCAGCCCCCTCGGGTTGACAGCCGAAGAGACCCAGTACTTC	CASSPLGLTAEETQYF
13	-	TRBV28	TRBJ2-7	-	TGTGCCAGCAGCCCAGTGGGGTTAGACGAGCAGTACTTC	CASSPVGLDEQYF
14	-	TRBV7-9	TRBJ2-7	-	TGTGCCAGCAGCTCCCCCACACCTCACTACGAGCAGTACTTC	CASSSPTPHYEQYF
16	-	TRBV28	TRBJ1-2	-	TGTGCCAGCAGTTTATGGGGTGAGGTTGCGGACTATGGCTACACCTTC	CASSLWGEVADYGYTF
17	-	TRBV27	TRBJ1-3	-	TGTGCCAGCAGTTTAGGGCCGGGGGCCGGGGCCGGAAACACCATATATTTT	CASSLGPGAGAGNTIYF
17	TRBD1	TRBV7-9	TRBJ1-1	-	TGTGCCAGCAGCTCCCCTACAGGGGGCGCCGGGTCCACTGAAGCTTTCTTT	CASSSPTGGAGSTEAFF
15	TRBD2	TRBV9	TRBJ2-7	-	TGTGCCAGCAGCGTAGGCTCTAGCGGGGCCTACGAGCAGTACTTC	CASSVGSSGAYEQYF
13	-	TRBV10-3	TRBJ2-2	-	TGTGCCATCAGGGAACCCAACACCGGGGAGCTGTTTTTT	CAIREPNTGELFF
15	TRBD2	TRBV29-1	TRBJ2-7	-	TGCAGCGTTGAAACTAGCGGGAGGACTATCTACGAGCAGTACTTC	CSVETSGRTIYEQYF
14	-	TRBV9	TRBJ2-1	-	TGTGCCAGCAGCGTAGATGAGAACCTCCATGAGCAGTTCTTC	CASSVDENLHEQFF
14	-	TRBV28	TRBJ2-2	once	TGTGCCAGCACCGGGGGGCATTACACCGGGGAGCTGTTTTTT	CASTGGHYTGELFF
14	-	TRBV6-5	TRBJ1-1	once	TGTGCCAGCAGTTACTCGGATAGAAACACTGAAGCTTTCTTT	CASSYSDRNTEAFF
12	-	TRBV16	TRBJ2-7	-	TGTGCCAGCAGCCCCCGAAGAGACGAGCAGTACTTC	CASSPRRDEQYF
16	TRBD1	TRBV7-9	TRBJ1-4	-	TGTGCCAGCAGCTTAGGGTCCGGGACAGGGGTTGTTGGACTGTTTTTT	CASSLGSGTGVVGLFF
15	TRBD2	TRBV5-5	TRBJ2-1	-	TGTGCCAGCAGCAGTAGCGGGAGGTTTGGGAATGAGCAGTTCTTC	CASSSSGRFGNEQFF
15	-	TRBV6-4	TRBJ1-5	-	TGTGCCAGCAGCCCTCCAGGGCAGGGCTATCAGCCCCAGCATTTT	CASSPPGQGYQPQHF
15	-	TRBV28	TRBJ1-3	-	TGTGCCAGCAGGAAAGGTATCGGTTCCGGAAACACCATATATTTT	CASRKGIGSGNTIYF
14	-	TRBV25-1	TRBJ1-3	-	TGTGCCAGCAGTGAATTAGGGGAAGGAAACACCATATATTTT	CASSELGEGNTIYF
17	TRBD2	TRBV4-3	TRBJ2-7	-	TGCGCCAGCAGCCAAGATGGCCTAGCGGGTACGATCAACGAGCAGTACTTC	CASSQDGLAGTINEQYF
14	-	TRBV7-9	TRBJ1-2	-	TGTGCCAGCAGCTTAGTAGGGATCGGATATGGCTACACCTTC	CASSLVGIGYGYTF
12	-	TRBV29-1	TRBJ1-2	-	TGCAGCGTTTGGGCCCCTAACTATGGCTACACCTTC	CSVWAPNYGYTF
17	TRBD2	TRBV19	TRBJ2-3	-	TGTGCCAGTAGTACGAGGGGGACTAGCGGGAGTGCAGATACGCAGTATTTT	CASSTRGTSGSADTQYF
13	-	TRBV19	TRBJ2-7	-	TGTGCCAGTAGTTTGGGGGGCCTCTACGAGCAGTACTTC	CASSLGGLYEQYF
17	TRBD1	TRBV27	TRBJ2-6	-	TGTGCCAGCAGTCTAACAGGGGGCGTCATTGGGGCCAACGTCCTGACTTTC	CASSLTGGVIGANVLTF
13	-	TRBV5-4	TRBJ1-1	-	TGTGCCAGCAGCAACCAAGGGGTCACTGAAGCTTTCTTT	CASSNQGVTEAFF
16	TRBD2	TRBV9	TRBJ2-5	-	TGTGCCAGCAGCGGATTGACTAGCGGCCCTTCGTCAGCCCAGTACTTC	CASSGLTSGPSSAQYF
13	-	TRBV28	TRBJ1-1	-	TGTGCCAGCAGTAACAGCGAGAACACTGAAGCTTTCTTT	CASSNSENTEAFF
16	TRBD1	TRBV7-8	TRBJ1-3	-	TGTGCCAGCAGCTTCTGGACAGGGGGCTCTGGAAACACCATATATTTT	CASSFWTGGSGNTIYF
15	-	TRBV27	TRBJ1-5	-	TGTGCCAGCTGCCCCCGGGGGGGATTCAATCAGCCCCAGCATTTT	CASCPRGGFNQPQHF
15	TRBD2	TRBV11-2	TRBJ2-7	-	TGTGCCAGCAGCCAAGGACTAGCGGGAGGGGACGAGCAGTACTTC	CASSQGLAGGDEQYF
16	TRBD2	TRBV5-1	TRBJ2-3	-	TGCGCCAGCAGCCAAAGACTAGCGGGGCGCACAGATACGCAGTATTTT	CASSQRLAGRTDTQYF
13	-	TRBV4-1	TRBJ1-5	-	TGCGCCAGCAGCCGGGGAAGCAATCAGCCCCAGCATTTT	CASSRGSNQPQHF
13	-	TRBV7-9	TRBJ2-1	once	TGTGCCAGCAGCACCCCGTGGCGAAATGAGCAGTTCTTC	CASSTPWRNEQFF
16	-	TRBV27	TRBJ2-5	-	TGTGCCAGCAGCCCGACCTTAGTGAGGGGCCTGGAGACCCAGTACTTC	CASSPTLVRGLETQYF
14	-	TRBV7-9	TRBJ2-5	-	TGTGCCAGCAGCTTCGGCCAGGGTAAAGAGACCCAGTACTTC	CASSFGQGKETQYF
15	-	TRBV19	TRBJ1-3	-	TGTGCCAGTAGTATGGACAGAATCTCTGGAAACACCATATATTTT	CASSMDRISGNTIYF
13	TRBD1	TRBV27	TRBJ2-1	-	TGTGCCAGCACCGGGGACAGCTACAATGAGCAGTTCTTC	CASTGDSYNEQFF